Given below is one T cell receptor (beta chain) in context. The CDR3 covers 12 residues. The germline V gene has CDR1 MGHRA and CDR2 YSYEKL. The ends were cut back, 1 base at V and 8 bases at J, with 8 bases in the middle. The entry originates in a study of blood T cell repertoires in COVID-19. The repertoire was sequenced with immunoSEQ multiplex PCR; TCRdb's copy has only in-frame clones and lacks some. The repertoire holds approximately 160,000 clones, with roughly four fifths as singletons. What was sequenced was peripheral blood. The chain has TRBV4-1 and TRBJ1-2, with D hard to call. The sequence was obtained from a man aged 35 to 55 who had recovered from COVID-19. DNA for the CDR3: TGCGCCAGCAGCCAAGGAGAGAGGGGCTACACCTTC. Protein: CASSQGERGYTF.